This TCR beta chain originates from a study of cytomegalovirus exposure and HLA in healthy donors. The germline gives CDR1 SGHDT, CDR2 YYEEEE. The CDR3 has 14 residues. The V and J ends lost 4 bases and 6 bases respectively, with 16 bases between them. Amplification used 60 Vbeta primers and 13 Jbeta primers. The repertoire was sequenced with immunoSEQ multiplex PCR; TCRdb's copy has only in-frame clones and lacks some. The sample includes 150,000 to 200,000 clones, 75% to 90% of them seen just once. Whole-study results and caveats: In a later analysis, specific HLA alleles were associated with 16,000 or so TCR beta sequences at a 0.05 false discovery rate. A later analysis linked a missense variant in DCLRE1C to the trimming of TCR beta V and J genes. Links to common viral pathogens appeared, in a later analysis, for several of the most significant clusters.

A note on this clone: Antigen unknown.

The sequence was obtained from a man in his fifties in good health and CMV-seropositive. The chain recombines TRBV5-6 with TRBJ1-1, with D maybe TRBD1 (5 bases). The source material was PBMCs. As DNA, the CDR3 is TGTGCCAGCAGCGCCGGGCCTCAGGGCGCTGAAGCTTTCTTT. It translates to CASSAGPQGAEAFF.